Listed here is a single T cell receptor beta chain. The trim removed 5 bases at V and 4 bases at J, leaving 5 bases unmatched. Germline loops: CDR1 SGHTA, CDR2 FQGNSA. This CDR3 comprises 15 residues. This record belongs to a study of T-cell memory formation after mild COVID-19. Each CDR3 protein is one row after TCRdb ran MiXCR on the 5' RACE reads. The sample includes 250,000 to 300,000 distinct CDR3 sequences, around 16% of them seen just once. This receptor was obtained from a man aged 18 to 30 who had mild COVID-19 (a few samples of this study predate the infection). Cell type and time point are not known. This chain links TRBV7-2 with TRBJ2-6, with 7 positions matching TRBD1. Sequencing was done on a sample of PBMCs or a T cell subset sorted from them (not recorded which). CDR3 DNA sequence: TGTGCCAGCAGCGCAACAGGGGCAGGGGCCAACGTCCTGACTTTC. It specifies CASSATGAGANVLTF.